This TCR beta chain is from a study of shared clonotypes between healthy human individuals. Whole-study findings and limits: Specimens sampled were limited to blood, with tissue repertoires likely differing.

A note on this clone: Antigen: not known. The sample contains more than one DNA sequence encoding this CDR3.

Germline V gene data show CDR1 as KGHSH and CDR2 as LQKENI. This CDR3 comprises 15 residues. The V and J ends lost 3 bases and 1 base respectively, with 7 bases between them. Here immunoSEQ multiplex PCR was the method, and the copy in TCRdb shows in-frame clones only, minus some. The profile shows fewer than 3 million clones, about nine tenths of them singletons. The rearrangement links TRBV18 to TRBJ2-6; D is ambiguous. The sample consisted of naive CD4+ T cells from PBMCs. The subset: CD45RA+ positively selected. The receptor was derived from a man younger than 30 in good health. Some clones in this sample may be carry-over from other donors' samples. Here the CDR3 DNA reads TGTGCCAGCTCACCCCCCGGGTCTGGGGCCAACGTCCTGACTTTC. Encoded protein: CASSPPGSGANVLTF.